This T cell receptor (beta chain) was sequenced during a study of blood T cell repertoires in COVID-19. Study information: Specimens from acute and convalescent COVID-19 originated in the United States, Italy and Spain.

CDR1 and CDR2 from the germline V gene are MNHNS and SASEGT. The CDR3 covers 16 residues. Trimming took 0 bases from V and 6 from J, leaving 15 bases between them. Generated by immunoSEQ multiplex PCR, the TCRdb table keeps only in-frame clones and is missing some. The data show around 60,000 clones, about four fifths seen once. This receptor was identified in a man in his sixties with COVID-19, enrolled during active disease. Sequencing input: peripheral blood. The chain is built from TRBV6-1 and TRBJ1-5, with D perhaps TRBD1 (5 bases). The CDR3 DNA reads TGTGCCAGCAGTGAAGCGCCGGGGGGAATAAGTCAGCCCCAGCATTTT. Its translation: CASSEAPGGISQPQHF.